The 4 T cell receptor beta chains listed next were all sequenced from one sample in a study of blood T cell repertoires in COVID-19. The data were produced by immunoSEQ multiplex PCR, yet TCRdb's version contains in-frame clones alone and is incomplete. The sample lists 330,000 or so clones; 92% were seen once. Sequenced sample: PBMCs or T cells enriched from blood (not recorded which). The receptor source for this set is a woman in her 30s who had recovered from COVID-19.

This clone came up once. V usage is TRBV4-3 and J usage is TRBJ1-2, with 8 nucleotides matching TRBD1. CDR3 length: 12 amino acids. With 4 bases clipped from V and 12 bases from J, the junction kept 7 bases outside the gene matches. Germline V lookup: CDR1 LGHNA, CDR2 YSLEER. The CDR3 loop reads CASSPGQAVHTF. CDR3 in DNA: TGCGCCAGCAGCCCGGGACAGGCGGTCCACACCTTC.

The CDR3 protein is CASRPDRGKLFF. In DNA, the CDR3 is TGCGCCAGCAGACCAGACAGGGGAAAACTGTTTTTT. The gene calls are TRBV5-1 and TRBJ1-4; 8 bases are shared with TRBD1. This CDR3 is 12 amino acids long. Germline V gene lookup returns CDR1 SGHRS and CDR2 YFSETQ. V lost 5 bases, J lost 10 bases, and 4 bases stayed unmatched.

This clone showed up just once. The rearrangement uses TRBV5-1 and TRBJ2-1, with D maybe TRBD1 (6 bases). The CDR3 has 14 residues. V gave up 2 bases and J gave up 4 bases, with 10 bases separating them. Germline values: CDR1 SGHRS, CDR2 YFSETQ. This CDR3 is CASSLGQNYNEQFF. In DNA, the CDR3 is TGCGCCAGCAGCTTAGGACAGAATTACAATGAGCAGTTCTTC.

This sequence joins TRBV7-6 and TRBJ1-1; D is possibly TRBD1 (6 bases). There are 15 residues in the CDR3. Trimming pared 4 bases from V and 1 base from J, leaving 13 bases between. Germline V gives CDR1 SGHVS, CDR2 FNYEAQ. CDR3 sequence reads: CASSWSNRENTEAFF. The CDR3 DNA follows: TGTGCCAGCAGCTGGTCCAACAGGGAGAACACTGAAGCTTTCTTT.